The 14 T cell receptor beta chains reported below all come from one sample, sequenced in a study of blood T cell repertoires in COVID-19. The method was immunoSEQ multiplex PCR; TCRdb's version includes in-frame clones alone and lacks a portion of them. The table has some 200,000 clones, 70% to 90% seen once. Sample: peripheral blood. These TCRs come from a man aged 35-49 years with active or convalescent COVID-19.

This clone was counted between two and nine times. A read error may account for a junction end that differs from germline. The J gene is TRBJ1-5, the V gene TRBV6-1, with D unclear. This CDR3 is 13 amino acids long. Germline V lookup: CDR1 MNHNS, CDR2 SASEGT. CDR3 nucleotide sequence: TGTGCCAGCAGTGATAATCTCGGATTAGCAGAGAATTTT. Encoded protein: CASSDNLGLAENF.

CDR3 sequence reads: CASTDHWTGQGAFF. Here the CDR3 DNA reads TGTGCCAGCACCGACCATTGGACAGGTCAGGGGGCTTTCTTT. V and J are TRBV7-8 and TRBJ1-1, with TRBD1 matching 7 bases. This CDR3 has 14 residues. With 7 bases clipped from V and 11 bases from J, the junction kept 16 bases outside the gene matches. The germline V gene encodes CDR1 SGHVS and CDR2 FQNEAQ. The variable domain in full, with the rest retrieved from reference TRBV7-8 and TRBJ1-1, is GAGVSQSPRYKVAKRGQDVALRCDPISGHVSLFWYQQALGQGPEFLTYFQNEAQLDKSGLPSDRFFAERPEGSVSTLKIQRTQQEDSAVYLCASTDHWTGQGAFFGQGTRLTVV.

This clone occurred a few times. The chain uses TRBV7-9 and TRBJ2-7; D unresolved. Germline assignment: CDR1 SEHNR and CDR2 FQNEAQ (reference sequence). Trimming left V 1 base short and J 0 bases short, with 7 bases between. The CDR3 runs 14 residues. In DNA form, the CDR3 reads TGTGCCAGCAGCTTAGACGCCGGCTCCTACGAGCAGTACTTC. This translates into CASSLDAGSYEQYF.

V gene TRBV18 combines with J gene TRBJ1-1, with D hard to call. The CDR3 loop spans 12 amino acids. V was trimmed by 7 bases and J by 8 bases, leaving 14 bases between them. The germline V gene encodes CDR1 KGHSH and CDR2 LQKENI. CDR3 nucleotide sequence: TGTGCCAGCTTCGAGGTTGTGGAAGAAGCTTTCTTT. Its translation is CASFEVVEEAFF.

This clone was counted ten times or more. The CDR3 sequence is CASSWDIYYNEQFF. CDR3 DNA: TGTGCCAGCAGCTGGGACATTTACTACAATGAGCAGTTCTTC. The chain recombines TRBV11-1 with TRBJ2-1; weak D call: TRBD1 (6 bases). Germline V gene lookup returns CDR1 SGHAT and CDR2 FQDESV (reference sequence). The CDR3 extends over 14 amino acids. Trimming took off 4 bases at V and 3 bases at J, with 10 bases between the two ends. Complete variable domain (other parts from reference TRBV11-1 and TRBJ2-1): EAEVAQSPRYKITEKSQAVAFWCDPISGHATLYWYRQILGQGPELLVQFQDESVVDDSQLPKDRFSAERLKGVDSTLKIQPAELGDSAMYLCASSWDIYYNEQFFGPGTRLTVL.

This rearrangement joins TRBV4-1 to TRBJ2-5; TRBD2 aligns across 7 bases. The germline gives CDR1 MGHRA, CDR2 YSYEKL. The length of the CDR3 is 15 residues. J gave up 4 bases and V 1 base, and 6 bases lay outside the gene matches. In DNA form, the CDR3 reads TGCGCCAGCAGCCAAGGGGGGAGCGGGATAGAGACCCAGTACTTC. This codes for CASSQGGSGIETQYF.

This clone was detected once. The chain uses TRBV5-8 and TRBJ1-3; 10 nucleotides align to TRBD1. The CDR3 consists of 15 residues. CDR1 SGHTS and CDR2 YDEGEE come from the germline V gene. J gave up 2 bases and V 4 bases, and 3 bases lay outside the gene matches. The CDR3 protein is CASSLGTGAGNTIYF. Here the CDR3 DNA reads TGTGCCAGCAGCCTAGGGACAGGGGCTGGAAACACCATATATTTT.

This sequence joins TRBV19 and TRBJ1-6; maybe TRBD1 (6 bases). CDR1 is LNHDA and CDR2 is SQIVND in the germline V gene (reference sequence). The CDR3 is 15 residues long. The V end lost 6 bases, the J end lost 10 bases, and 19 bases lay between the germline ends. The CDR3 is CASSTAGGRESPLHF. The CDR3 DNA sequence: TGTGCCAGTAGCACTGCGGGGGGCCGGGAATCACCCCTCCACTTT.

V gene TRBV6-5 combines with J gene TRBJ2-5; 9 bases are shared with TRBD1. Germline assignment: CDR1 MNHEY and CDR2 SVGAGI. The CDR3 is made up of 14 amino acids. V trimming: 6 bases; J trimming: 5 bases; junction bases outside the gene matches: 7. The CDR3 region has the DNA TGTGCCAGCAGCCAAGGACAGGGGTTCGAGACCCAGTACTTC. Amino acids: CASSQGQGFETQYF.

This clone occurred once. J is TRBJ1-6 and V is TRBV7-9; tentative D call: TRBD1 (6 bases). The ends were cut back, 6 bases at V and 7 bases at J, with 16 bases in the middle. The CDR3 runs to 15 residues. Germline values: CDR1 SEHNR, CDR2 FQNEAQ (reference sequence). This chain's CDR3 is CASRTKDSLNSPLHF. CDR3 DNA sequence: TGTGCCAGCAGGACGAAGGACAGTTTAAATTCACCCCTCCACTTT.

The chain uses TRBV5-5 and TRBJ1-6; 8 bases match TRBD1. The CDR3 covers 13 residues. The trim removed 2 bases at V and 14 bases at J, leaving 6 bases unmatched. The germline CDR1 and CDR2 sequences are SGHKS and YYEKEE (reference sequence). CDR3 loop: CASSFGTGFTLHF. The CDR3, as DNA: TGTGCCAGCAGCTTTGGGACAGGTTTCACCCTCCACTTT.

V and J are TRBV2 and TRBJ1-3, with TRBD1 matching 9 bases. Germline lookup yields CDR1 SNHLY and CDR2 FYNNEI. The CDR3 spans 15 residues. The V and J ends lost 3 bases and 3 bases, in that order; junction bases with no gene match: 3. The CDR3 DNA is TGTGCCAGCAGTGAGCCGACAGGGGGTGGAAACACCATATATTTT. It is translated as CASSEPTGGGNTIYF.

V is TRBV19 and J is TRBJ1-4; 8 bases agree with TRBD1. The CDR3 sequence is 15 residues long. From germline, CDR1 is LNHDA and CDR2 SQIVND (reference sequence). Trimming cost V 1 base and J 8 bases; bases outside gene matches: 6. The CDR3 loop is CASSIGTGMEEKLFF. The CDR3 bases are TGTGCCAGTAGTATAGGGACAGGGATGGAAGAAAAACTGTTTTTT.

This clone was counted once. The rearrangement uses TRBV7-3 and TRBJ2-2, with TRBD1 matching 11 bases. The V segment lost 4 bases and the J segment 5 bases; nucleotides outside the gene matches: 6. This CDR3 has 16 amino acids. Germline V gene data show CDR1 as SGHTA and CDR2 as FQGTGA. The CDR3 loop reads CASSSGTGGITGELFF. DNA for the CDR3: TGTGCCAGCAGCTCCGGGACAGGGGGTATTACCGGGGAGCTGTTTTTT.